This entry lists 16 T cell receptor beta chains sequenced from one sample in a study of T-cell reconstitution after alpha-beta-depleted transplantation in children. Unique molecular identifiers were incorporated when the TCRbeta library was constructed. Via MiXCR, TCRdb re-called the PCR reads, giving one row per CDR3 protein. The sample shows a few hundred thousand distinct CDR3 sequences, about a tenth of them seen only once. The sample consisted of PBMCs from the stem cell graft donor, taken from the stem cell graft. The receptor source for this set is a human donor who donated a stem cell graft to a child with SCID.

The chain is built from TRBV20-1 and TRBJ2-1; D not resolved. Trimming took 5 bases from V and 0 from J, leaving 2 bases between them. The V gene's germline CDR1 is DFQATT and CDR2 SNEGSKA (reference sequence). This CDR3 is built from 11 residues. CDR3 amino acids: CSAPSYNEQFF. The DNA for the CDR3 is TGCAGTGCTCCCTCCTACAATGAGCAGTTCTTC.

The chain recombines TRBV29-1 with TRBJ2-2; 7 bases align to TRBD2. Germline CDR1 and CDR2: SQVTM and ANQGSEA. V lost 1 base and J lost 4; bases outside the gene matches: 9. The CDR3 spans 16 residues. The CDR3 coding sequence is TGCAGCGTTGAAGTGAGGGGAGGGAGCCCCACCGGGGAGCTGTTTTTT. This codes for CSVEVRGGSPTGELFF.

The V gene is TRBV4-1, the J gene TRBJ2-4; D is tentatively TRBD1 or TRBD2 (5 bases each). CDR1 MGHRA and CDR2 YSYEKL come from the germline V gene. Between the trimmed V and J ends, which lost 0 bases and 5 bases, there was a span of 11 bases. The CDR3 covers 15 residues. CDR3 DNA: TGCGCCAGCAGCCAAGATCCGGGACGGGAAAACATTCAGTACTTC. Amino acid sequence: CASSQDPGRENIQYF.

The chain recombines TRBV12-3 or TRBV12-4 with TRBJ2-7; D unclear. The CDR3 length is 14 residues. V gave up 0 bases and J gave up 3 bases, with 9 bases separating them. Here the CDR3 reads CASSLAPALYEQYF. The CDR3 coding sequence is TGTGCCAGCAGTTTAGCCCCAGCTCTCTACGAGCAGTACTTC.

This clonotype showed up many times. The V gene is TRBV5-5, the J gene TRBJ1-1, with 10 nucleotides matching TRBD1. J was trimmed by 0 bases and V by 4 bases; bases with no gene match: 3. CDR1 and CDR2 from the germline V gene are SGHKS and YYEKEE (reference sequence). CDR3 length: 15 amino acids. The CDR3 DNA is TGTGCCAGCAGCGGGGGGACAGGGGTGAACACTGAAGCTTTCTTT. Encoded protein: CASSGGTGVNTEAFF.

The rearrangement joins TRBV7-9 to TRBJ2-3; 12 bases line up with TRBD1. J lost 4 bases, V lost 1 base, and 3 bases had no gene match. The CDR3 extends over 16 amino acids. Germline CDR1 is SEHNR and CDR2 is FQNEAQ (reference sequence). CDR3 nucleotide sequence: TGTGCCAGCAGCTTAGTGGGGGACAGGGGGCCAGATACGCAGTATTTT. This encodes CASSLVGDRGPDTQYF. The full variable domain, rest sourced from reference TRBV7-9 and TRBJ2-3, is DTGVSQNPRHKITKRGQNVTFRCDPISEHNRLYWYRQTLGQGPEFLTYFQNEAQLEKSRLLSDRFSAERPKGSFSTLEIQRTEQGDSAMYLCASSLVGDRGPDTQYFGPGTRLTVL.

The chain recombines TRBV14 with TRBJ2-5, with TRBD2 as a possible D gene (5 bases). Between the trimmed V and J ends, which lost 0 bases and 1 base, there was a span of 12 bases. This CDR3 spans 16 amino acids. The germline gives CDR1 SGHDN, CDR2 FVKESK. The CDR3 sequence: CASSQDRGFFQETQYF. As DNA, the CDR3 is TGTGCCAGCAGCCAAGACCGCGGGTTCTTCCAAGAGACCCAGTACTTC.

CDR3 loop: CASSPLWGELFF. CDR3 nucleotides: TGTGCCAGCAGTCCACTCTGGGGGGAGCTGTTTTTT. The gene calls are TRBV12-3 or TRBV12-4 and TRBJ2-2; D gene unclear. CDR3 length: 12 amino acids. The V gene lost 5 bases and the J gene lost 8 bases, with 9 bases spanning the gap.

The chain couples TRBV7-9 to TRBJ1-6; TRBD1 matches at 10 bases. With 6 bases clipped from V and 8 bases from J, the junction kept 10 bases outside the gene matches. Germline assignment: CDR1 SEHNR and CDR2 FQNEAQ (reference sequence). This CDR3 has 16 residues. The CDR3 loop reads CASRGQGGITDSPLHF. The CDR3 region has the DNA TGTGCCAGCAGAGGACAGGGGGGTATTACGGATTCACCCCTCCACTTT.

This clonotype was detected many times. V and J are TRBV2 and TRBJ1-2; TRBD1 matches at 7 bases. The CDR3 runs to 12 residues. From germline, CDR1 is SNHLY and CDR2 FYNNEI. Unmatched junction bases numbered 3, after V lost 5 bases and J lost 6 bases. CDR3 in DNA: TGTGCCAGCAGTCGTACAGGGGATGGCTACACCTTC. It yields the protein CASSRTGDGYTF.

The rearrangement uses TRBV9 and TRBJ2-1, with D unresolved. Germline V CDR1 and CDR2: SGDLS, YYNGEE. This CDR3 has 13 residues. V lost 3 bases, J lost 10 bases, and 14 bases lay in between. The chain's CDR3 is CASSATPIEEQFF. The CDR3 nucleotides read TGTGCCAGCAGCGCGACCCCTATCGAAGAGCAGTTCTTC.

The chain employs TRBV12-3 or TRBV12-4 and TRBJ2-2; D perhaps matches TRBD1 (6 bases). V lost 1 base, J lost 6 bases, and 9 bases lay in between. CDR3 size: 14 residues. The CDR3 sequence: CASSLGQVAGELFF. CDR3 nucleotides: TGTGCCAGCAGTTTAGGACAGGTCGCCGGGGAGCTGTTTTTT.

This clonotype has only a few counts. V usage is TRBV7-3 and J usage is TRBJ2-4, with 10 bases fitting TRBD1. CDR1 is SGHTA, CDR2 FQGTGA, per germline. V shed 3 bases and J 6 bases; nucleotides not matched to a gene: 8. The CDR3 extends over 16 amino acids. CDR3 nucleotide sequence: TGTGCCAGCAGCTTGCCCGGGACAGGGGCCCTAAACATTCAGTACTTC. Translation gives CASSLPGTGALNIQYF.

V is TRBV19 and J is TRBJ1-3; a possible D gene is TRBD1 (6 bases). The CDR3 spans 14 residues. V lost 6 bases, J lost 2 bases, and 11 bases lay in between. Germline CDR1 and CDR2: LNHDA and SQIVND (reference sequence). CDR3 coding DNA: TGTGCCAGTAGCCAACAGGGACCTGGAAACACCATATATTTT. Its protein is CASSQQGPGNTIYF.

The chain combines TRBV6-5 with TRBJ2-5, with D possibly TRBD1 on 6 matching bases. Germline V lookup: CDR1 MNHEY, CDR2 SVGAGI. The V and J ends lost 2 bases and 1 base respectively, with 11 bases between them. This CDR3 spans 15 amino acids. As DNA, the CDR3 is TGTGCCAGCAGTTACCGTGGACAGATCCAAGAGACCCAGTACTTC. This encodes CASSYRGQIQETQYF.

The rearrangement links TRBV11-2 to TRBJ1-4, with D maybe TRBD1 (6 bases). Germline V gene lookup returns CDR1 SGHAT and CDR2 FQNNGV. Deletions cut 3 bases from V and 6 bases from J, with 26 bases between. The CDR3 contains 19 residues. CDR3 DNA sequence: TGTGCCAGCAGCTTCGAACCCCTATACAGGGAGGGCGAGGATGAAAAACTGTTTTTT. Amino acid sequence: CASSFEPLYREGEDEKLFF.